This entry lists 4 T cell receptor beta chains sequenced from one sample in a study of blood T cell repertoires in COVID-19. Libraries were prepared by immunoSEQ multiplex PCR; TCRdb keeps only in-frame clonotypes and omits some of them. The repertoire holds more than 40,000 clones, around 87% seen once, with about a sixth in the top ten. Sequenced: peripheral blood. The origin of the receptors is a human donor in a cohort sampled during active COVID-19.

The rearrangement uses TRBV7-9 and TRBJ2-3; D remains unclear. Trimming took 2 bases from V and 6 from J, leaving 9 bases between them. Germline assignment: CDR1 SEHNR and CDR2 FQNEAQ (reference sequence). CDR3 length: 13 residues. CDR3 sequence reads: CASSLQLKDTQYF. The CDR3 nucleotides are TGTGCCAGCAGCTTACAGTTAAAGGATACGCAGTATTTT.

This chain connects TRBV5-5 to TRBJ1-2, with TRBD1 matching over 8 bases. Germline loops: CDR1 SGHKS, CDR2 YYEKEE (reference sequence). This CDR3 region has 13 residues. Unmatched junction bases numbered 3, after V lost 4 bases and J lost 4 bases. Here the CDR3 reads CASSPGTGYGYTF. The DNA of the CDR3 is TGTGCCAGCAGCCCCGGGACAGGCTATGGCTACACCTTC.

The chain couples TRBV6-4 to TRBJ2-1, with 15 bases that match TRBD2. V trimming: 4 bases; J trimming: 3 bases; junction bases outside the gene matches: 22. CDR3 length equals 23 residues. In germline, CDR1 is MRHNA, CDR2 SNTAGT. In DNA, the CDR3 is TGTGCCAGCAGTGCCTCCTCCGGGACAGGATTAGGGACTAGCGGGAGGAGCTACAATGAGCAGTTCTTC. Encoded protein: CASSASSGTGLGTSGRSYNEQFF.

CDR3 nucleotide sequence: TGTGCCAGCAGTCCGCAGCGGGCCGGAGAGACCCAGTACTTC. Protein: CASSPQRAGETQYF. This sequence joins TRBV7-9 and TRBJ2-5; perhaps TRBD2 as D (6 bases). The germline gives CDR1 SEHNR, CDR2 FQNEAQ (reference sequence). This CDR3 is 14 amino acids long. Trimming pared 6 bases from V and 4 bases from J, leaving 15 bases between.